This T cell receptor (beta chain) was identified in a study of cytomegalovirus exposure and HLA in healthy donors. A roughly 120-subject validation cohort, separate from the approximately 610-subject first cohort, supplied the donors. Method: immunoSEQ multiplex PCR; TCRdb's copy keeps in-frame clones and lacks some. Of 220,000 or so clones in the sample, just over 90% were seen once. The study's findings and limits: Cytomegalovirus association was assigned to some 160 TCR beta chains.

Comment on this clone: Its antigen is as yet unknown.

The sequence came from a woman under 30 in good health and CMV-seronegative. The sample taken for sequencing was PBMCs.

The CDR3 bases are TGTGCCAGCAGTGACTCTGGAGAGAGTACCGGGGAGCTGTTTTTT. Encoded protein: CASSDSGESTGELFF. The V and J genes are TRBV6-4 and TRBJ2-2; D gene ambiguous. Trimming shortened V by 0 bases and J by 5 bases, and 10 bases separated the two germline ends. CDR1 and CDR2 (germline): MRHNA, SNTAGT. CDR3 size: 15 residues.